This entry lists 26 T cell receptor beta chains sequenced from one sample in a study of T cell repertoires in cytomegalovirus infection. The antigens these receptors bind are not known. TCRdb ran MiXCR on the reads and lists one entry per CDR3 protein. The sample consists of about 480,000 distinct CDR3 sequences, roughly 34% of them appearing once. The specimen was cultured PBMCs, collected from culture after CMV antigen stimulation. These receptors were collected from a human donor in good health (CMV status not recorded). Some clones in this sample may be carry-over from other donors' samples.

This chain links TRBV4-1 with TRBJ2-3; unclear D gene. The CDR3 sequence is 16 residues long. CDR1 and CDR2 from the germline V gene are MGHRA and YSYEKL. Trimming stripped 2 bases from V and 1 base from J, with 13 bases between. CDR3 in DNA: TGCGCCAGCAGCCAATTTTTTACGCAAGGCACAGATACGCAGTATTTT. Translation: CASSQFFTQGTDTQYF.

This clonotype was seen more than once but under ten times. V usage is TRBV24-1 and J usage is TRBJ2-5; 7 positions agree with TRBD1. The length of the CDR3 is 16 residues. Germline V gives CDR1 KGHDR, CDR2 SFDVKD. The V gene end was trimmed by 1 base and the J gene end by 5 bases; junction bases not matched to a gene: 9. The CDR3 coding sequence is TGTGCCACCAGTGATTTTCGACAGGGAACGGGGGAGACCCAGTACTTC. Translated: CATSDFRQGTGETQYF.

The V gene is TRBV7-9, the J gene TRBJ2-7, with no clear D. Trimming cost V 1 base and J 6 bases, with 10 bases left between them. This CDR3 is 13 amino acids long. CDR1 and CDR2 from the germline V gene are SEHNR and FQNEAQ (reference sequence). The CDR3 is CASSLETGFEQYV. CDR3 coding DNA: TGTGCCAGCAGCTTAGAGACCGGGTTCGAGCAGTACGTC.

This clonotype was counted only a few times. V is TRBV27 and J is TRBJ2-7; the D gene is possibly TRBD1 (5 bases). The CDR3 loop spans 15 amino acids. Germline-derived CDR1 and CDR2 are MNHEY and SMNVEV (reference sequence). Trimming removed 5 bases from V and 8 bases from J, with 22 bases in between. CDR3 bases: TGTGCCAGCAGTCCCCGCTCAGACCTAGACAGAAAGCAGTACTTC. Translation gives CASSPRSDLDRKQYF.

The V call is TRBV7-2, the J call TRBJ2-7; tentative D call: TRBD2 (5 bases). This CDR3 is built from 14 residues. CDR1 and CDR2 (germline): SGHTA, FQGNSA. V was clipped by 5 bases and J by 2 bases, with 13 bases between them. DNA of the CDR3: TGTGCCAGCAGCGGGAGCGAAATCGCCTACGAGCAGTACTTC. Amino acid sequence: CASSGSEIAYEQYF.

A single count supports this clonotype. The rearrangement joins TRBV5-4 to TRBJ2-1; D unclear. With 2 bases removed from V and 0 bases from J, the gap between germline ends came to 9 bases. From germline, CDR1 is SGHNT and CDR2 YYREEE (reference sequence). The CDR3 consists of 15 residues. Written as DNA, the CDR3 is TGTGCCAGCAGCTTCAAGACGGGCTCCTACAATGAGCAGTTCTTC. This gives the protein CASSFKTGSYNEQFF.

This clonotype was observed a few times. The chain has TRBV24-1 and TRBJ2-3; D is unresolved. Germline loops: CDR1 KGHDR, CDR2 SFDVKD. The CDR3 runs 13 residues. V lost 7 bases and J 7 bases, leaving 14 bases between the germline ends. The CDR3 spells CATSLKSENTQYF. The CDR3 nucleotides are TGTGCCACCAGCTTAAAGAGTGAGAATACGCAGTATTTT.

This clonotype came up a few times. J is TRBJ1-1 and V is TRBV5-1, with D uncertain. CDR3 size: 15 residues. V gave up 4 bases and J gave up 2 bases, with 15 bases separating them. Germline CDR1 SGHRS, CDR2 YFSETQ. The CDR3 sequence is CASSDARSQNTEAFF. DNA of the CDR3: TGCGCCAGCAGCGACGCCCGGAGTCAAAACACTGAAGCTTTCTTT.

The chain has TRBV7-8 and TRBJ1-5; D remains unclear. The germline V gene has CDR1 SGHVS and CDR2 FQNEAQ. Trimming removed 4 bases at V and 6 bases at J, with 13 bases between. CDR3 length: 14 amino acids. CDR3 nucleotides: TGTGCCAGCAGCTCCCGGGAGTGGGGTCAGCCCCAGCATTTT. Amino acid sequence: CASSSREWGQPQHF.

In this sample, this clonotype turned up once. This rearrangement joins TRBV28 to TRBJ2-5; TRBD2 aligns across 8 bases. The V gene end was trimmed by 6 bases and the J gene end by 1 base; junction bases not matched to a gene: 10. Per the germline V gene, CDR1 is MDHEN and CDR2 is SYDVKM. The CDR3 length is 16 residues. The CDR3: CASSDAGGGTQETQYF. Here the CDR3 DNA reads TGTGCCAGCAGCGACGCCGGGGGGGGGACCCAAGAGACCCAGTACTTC.

This clonotype showed up just a few times. This chain joins TRBV28 and TRBJ2-3; D is unresolved. The germline V gene has CDR1 MDHEN and CDR2 SYDVKM. The CDR3 is made up of 13 amino acids. V dropped 5 bases and J dropped 3 bases, with 9 bases sitting between them. CDR3 in DNA: TGTGCCAGCAGTGTTCGACTGACAGATACGCAGTATTTT. It translates to CASSVRLTDTQYF.

The chain is built from TRBV7-8 and TRBJ2-2, with a tentative D call TRBD2 (6 bases). Germline CDR1 is SGHVS and CDR2 is FQNEAQ. Trimming took off 3 bases at V and 5 bases at J, with 13 bases between the two ends. The CDR3 has 15 amino acids. CDR3 nucleotides: TGTGCCAGCAGCTTTGGAGGGAGAGGGACCGGGGAGCTGTTTTTT. This gives the protein CASSFGGRGTGELFF.

The rearrangement links TRBV20-1 to TRBJ2-3, with D perhaps matching TRBD1 or TRBD2 (5 bases each). The CDR3 runs to 14 residues. Germline-derived CDR1 and CDR2 are DFQATT and SNEGSKA (reference sequence). V was pared by 6 bases and J by 5 bases, with 18 bases between. The chain's CDR3 is CSAKGPPLGDTQYF. In DNA, the CDR3 is TGCAGTGCCAAGGGACCGCCCCTGGGAGATACGCAGTATTTT.

The chain joins TRBV6-6 to TRBJ2-1, with TRBD1 matching 9 bases. V was pared by 7 bases and J by 9 bases, with 7 bases of the junction left unmatched. There are 13 residues in the CDR3. Germline CDR1 MNHNY, CDR2 SVGAGI (reference sequence). This CDR3 is CASTGQGLLEQFF. In DNA, the CDR3 is TGTGCCAGCACTGGACAGGGGCTCCTTGAGCAGTTCTTC.

J is TRBJ2-7 and V is TRBV5-1; TRBD2 aligns across 7 bases. CDR3 length: 14 residues. After removal of 4 bases from V and 6 bases from J, the junction contained 10 bases not matched to a gene. Germline V lookup: CDR1 SGHRS, CDR2 YFSETQ. The CDR3 spells CASSGGEAPREQYV. Here the CDR3 DNA reads TGCGCCAGCAGCGGGGGGGAGGCGCCTCGCGAGCAGTACGTC.

The rearrangement joins TRBV7-8 to TRBJ2-1; 8 bases agree with TRBD1. The V and J ends lost 3 bases and 4 bases, in that order; junction bases with no gene match: 5. The CDR3 has 15 residues. CDR1 is SGHVS, CDR2 FQNEAQ, per germline. The CDR3 DNA reads TGTGCCAGCAGCTTTATTACAGGGGGTTACAATGAGCAGTTCTTC. Amino acid sequence: CASSFITGGYNEQFF.

The V gene is TRBV12-3 or TRBV12-4, the J gene TRBJ1-1; D unresolved. V was clipped by 3 bases and J by 7 bases, with 6 bases between them. The CDR3 loop spans 11 amino acids. CDR3 DNA sequence: TGTGCCAGCAGTTTTGGTGGTGAAGCTTTCTTT. It specifies CASSFGGEAFF.

This clonotype was observed a few times. This rearrangement joins TRBV27 to TRBJ1-1; D is perhaps TRBD1 (5 bases). This CDR3 region has 17 residues. Germline CDR1 is MNHEY and CDR2 is SMNVEV (reference sequence). V was cut by 5 bases and J by 0 bases, with 19 bases left in between. The CDR3 nucleotides are TGTGCCAGCAGTCCGCGGCCGTTGGGGGGTTTGAACACTGAAGCTTTCTTT. It encodes CASSPRPLGGLNTEAFF.

This clonotype was detected a few times. The chain links TRBV6-5 to TRBJ2-3; 10 bases fit TRBD2. The CDR3 has 18 residues. CDR1 is MNHEY, CDR2 SVGAGI, per germline. Trimming at V came to 2 bases and at J to 4 bases, leaving 12 bases not matched to a gene. The CDR3: CASSYSQREGRIADTQYF. The CDR3, as DNA: TGTGCCAGCAGTTACAGCCAGCGGGAGGGCCGAATTGCAGATACGCAGTATTTT.

The J gene is TRBJ1-1, the V gene TRBV12-3 or TRBV12-4; possible D gene TRBD1, 5 bases. Trimming pared 3 bases from V and 1 base from J, leaving 15 bases between. The CDR3 has 16 residues. The DNA for the CDR3 is TGTGCCAGCAGTTTGGGACCGCTCCGGAGGAACACTGAAGCTTTCTTT. Encoded protein: CASSLGPLRRNTEAFF.

CDR3 sequence reads: CATSTGLGGQGIHEQYF. Written as DNA, the CDR3 is TGTGCCACCAGCACCGGTTTAGGGGGACAGGGGATCCACGAGCAGTACTTC. The rearrangement uses TRBV15 and TRBJ2-7; 10 bases map to TRBD1. The CDR3 loop spans 17 amino acids. V shed 4 bases, J shed 5 bases, and the junction held 14 bases outside the gene matches. Per germline, CDR1 LNHNV and CDR2 YYDKDF (reference sequence).

The table lists this clonotype with many counts. J is TRBJ2-3 and V is TRBV7-2, with 11 bases aligning to TRBD2. This CDR3 is built from 16 residues. V shed 5 bases, J shed 7 bases, and the junction held 11 bases outside the gene matches. CDR1 is SGHTA and CDR2 is FQGNSA in the germline V gene. Here the CDR3 reads CASSTSSGRRPNTQYF. As DNA, the CDR3 is TGTGCCAGCAGCACATCTAGCGGGAGGAGGCCGAATACGCAGTATTTT.

This clonotype was found a few times. This sequence joins TRBV4-1 and TRBJ2-1, with D perhaps matching TRBD2 (6 bases). The CDR3 totals 17 residues. Germline CDR1 and CDR2: MGHRA and YSYEKL. Trimming cost V 2 bases and J 0 bases, with 14 bases left between them. The CDR3 coding sequence is TGCGCCAGCAGCCAATTATGGGGGGAACCCTCCTACAATGAGCAGTTCTTC. Its translation is CASSQLWGEPSYNEQFF.

This clonotype appeared a few times. The gene calls are TRBV6-2 or TRBV6-3 and TRBJ2-3, with D possibly being TRBD1 (5 bases). Trimming pared 7 bases from V and 1 base from J, leaving 12 bases between. The CDR3 length is 14 residues. Germline V gives CDR1 MNHEY, CDR2 SVGEGT. CDR3 nucleotides: TGTGCCAGCAACGCTAGGGGCGGCACAGATACGCAGTATTTT. Residues: CASNARGGTDTQYF.

This clonotype was recorded a few times. V usage is TRBV27 and J usage is TRBJ2-7; 8 bases match TRBD1. Germline lookup yields CDR1 MNHEY and CDR2 SMNVEV (reference sequence). This CDR3 has 14 residues. Trimming took 5 bases from V and 0 from J; bases not matched to a gene: 3. CDR3 protein: CASSVTGDSYEQYV. As DNA, the CDR3 is TGTGCCAGCAGTGTGACAGGGGACTCCTACGAGCAGTACGTC.

At least ten counts were recorded for this clonotype. The chain joins TRBV7-2 to TRBJ2-1; a weak D match, TRBD2 (5 bases). The CDR3 is 16 amino acids. CDR1 and CDR2 from the germline V gene are SGHTA and FQGNSA. V lost 4 bases and J 5 bases, leaving 18 bases between the germline ends. CDR3 sequence (DNA): TGTGCCAGCAGCTGGCCCCCGGGATTCTCTCACAATGAGCAGTTCTTC. Encoded protein: CASSWPPGFSHNEQFF.